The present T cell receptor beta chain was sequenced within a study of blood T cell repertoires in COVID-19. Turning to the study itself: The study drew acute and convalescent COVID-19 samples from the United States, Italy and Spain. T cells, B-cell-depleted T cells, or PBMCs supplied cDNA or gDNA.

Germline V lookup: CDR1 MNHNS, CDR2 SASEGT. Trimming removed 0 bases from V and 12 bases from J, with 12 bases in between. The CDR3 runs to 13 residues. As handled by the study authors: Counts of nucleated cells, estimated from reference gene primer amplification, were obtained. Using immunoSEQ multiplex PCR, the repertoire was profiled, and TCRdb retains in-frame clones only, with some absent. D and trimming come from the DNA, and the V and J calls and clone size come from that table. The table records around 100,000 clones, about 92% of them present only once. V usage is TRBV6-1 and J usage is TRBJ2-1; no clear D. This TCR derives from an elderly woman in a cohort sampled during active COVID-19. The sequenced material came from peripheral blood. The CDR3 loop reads CASSEAPGVGQFF. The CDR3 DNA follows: TGTGCCAGCAGTGAAGCGCCAGGTGTAGGGCAGTTCTTC.